This TCR beta chain was observed in a study of control samples from healthy donors and cancer patients. The assay was immunoSEQ multiplex PCR, and TCRdb's table has in-frame clones only and misses some. This table has more than 25,000 clones, roughly 91% appearing once. Only a few counts were recorded for this clone. This CDR3 is 15 amino acids long. Germline V gene lookup returns CDR1 SGHKS and CDR2 YYEKEE (reference sequence). J gave up 2 bases and V 1 base, and 5 bases lay outside the gene matches. The chain links TRBV5-5 to TRBJ2-7; 8 nucleotides align to TRBD1. The origin of this receptor is a man aged 45 to 65 with lung cancer. Sequencing input: PBMCs. The chain's CDR3 is CASSLQGARAYEQYF. The DNA for the CDR3 is TGTGCCAGCAGCTTGCAGGGGGCGCGTGCCTACGAGCAGTACTTC.